This TCR beta chain was identified during a study of T cell repertoires and Cas9 in healthy adults. Method: immunoSEQ multiplex PCR; TCRdb's copy keeps in-frame clones and lacks some. The table shows approximately 21,000 clones, with roughly 90% occurring only once. CDR1 and CDR2 (germline): LNHDA, SQIVND (reference sequence). V shed 2 bases and J shed 1 base, with 5 bases lying between them. The CDR3 has 14 amino acids. This clonotype was obtained from a human donor in good health. The chain joins TRBV19 to TRBJ2-2; no clear D gene. The sequencing sample was made of CD4+ effector T cells (CD127+, CD25-, CD137-, CD154-) from PBMCs; culture status not recorded. The CDR3 is CASSISVNTGELFF. CDR3 nucleotides: TGTGCCAGTAGTATATCGGTGAACACCGGGGAGCTGTTTTTT.